Described below is a single TCR beta chain sequence and its context. The CDR3 end falls 3 residues outside the read, so it is completed with the germline J gene. The data were obtained in a study of Tregs in tolerant kidney transplant recipients. This CDR3 region has 15 residues. From germline, CDR1 is SGHTA and CDR2 FQGNSA. Trimming removed 5 bases from V and 6 bases from J; junction bases left unmatched: 6. Assay: immunoSEQ multiplex PCR; the TCRdb copy retains only in-frame clones and omits some. The table lists 20,000 to 30,000 clones. Recipients received nonmyeloablative bone marrow transplants from related graft donors, with transient mixed chimerism.

V usage is TRBV7-2 and J usage is TRBJ2-1, with TRBD2 identical over 11 bases. The receptor was derived from a human patient who received a combined kidney and bone marrow transplant. Some T cells may arise from the graft donor. Sequencing used CD4+ T cells from blood (PBMCs), obtained 6 months after the transplant. The CDR3 here is CASSRLAGKGNEQFF. The DNA read from the CDR3 is TGTGCCAGCAGCCGACTAGCGGGAAAGGGCAATGAG.